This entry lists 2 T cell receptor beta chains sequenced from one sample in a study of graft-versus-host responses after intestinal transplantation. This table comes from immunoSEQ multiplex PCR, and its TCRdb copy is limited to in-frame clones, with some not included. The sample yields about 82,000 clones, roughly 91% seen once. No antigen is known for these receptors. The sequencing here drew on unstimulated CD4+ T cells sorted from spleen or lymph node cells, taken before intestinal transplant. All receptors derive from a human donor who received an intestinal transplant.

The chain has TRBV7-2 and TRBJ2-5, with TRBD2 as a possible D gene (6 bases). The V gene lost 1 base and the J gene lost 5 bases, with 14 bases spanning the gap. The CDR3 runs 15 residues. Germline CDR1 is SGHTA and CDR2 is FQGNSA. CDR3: CASSLGGGVVETQYF. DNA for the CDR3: TGTGCCAGCAGCTTAGGGGGCGGGGTCGTGGAGACCCAGTACTTC.

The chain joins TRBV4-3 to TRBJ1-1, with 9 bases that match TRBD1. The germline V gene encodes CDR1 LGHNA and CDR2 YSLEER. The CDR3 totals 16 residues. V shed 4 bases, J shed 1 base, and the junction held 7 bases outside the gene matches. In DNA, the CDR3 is TGCGCCAGCAGCCGCGGAGGGACAGGGACGAACACTGAAGCTTTCTTT. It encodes CASSRGGTGTNTEAFF.